This TCR beta chain was observed in a study of blood T cell repertoires in COVID-19. Whole-study context: Researchers got acute and convalescent COVID-19 samples from the United States, Italy and Spain. PBMCs, B-cell-depleted T cells, or T cells provided the cDNA or gDNA that made up the material.

Germline values: CDR1 SGHDT, CDR2 YYEEEE. The CDR3 has 15 amino acids. Trimming took 3 bases from V and 3 from J, leaving 15 bases between them. Authors' processing steps: For nucleated cells, counts were estimated from reference gene primer amplification. Generated by immunoSEQ multiplex PCR, the TCRdb table keeps only in-frame clones and is missing some. That table supplies the V and J calls and clone size; D and trimming were determined from the DNA. The sample yields 80,000 or so clones, 70% to 90% seen once. Source material: peripheral blood. This TCR derives from a woman aged 55 to 70 with acute or convalescent COVID-19. V gene TRBV5-6 combines with J gene TRBJ1-2; tentative D call: TRBD1 (6 bases). The CDR3 sequence is CASSSPRGADYGYTF. Written as DNA, the CDR3 is TGTGCCAGCAGCTCACCCAGGGGTGCCGACTATGGCTACACCTTC.